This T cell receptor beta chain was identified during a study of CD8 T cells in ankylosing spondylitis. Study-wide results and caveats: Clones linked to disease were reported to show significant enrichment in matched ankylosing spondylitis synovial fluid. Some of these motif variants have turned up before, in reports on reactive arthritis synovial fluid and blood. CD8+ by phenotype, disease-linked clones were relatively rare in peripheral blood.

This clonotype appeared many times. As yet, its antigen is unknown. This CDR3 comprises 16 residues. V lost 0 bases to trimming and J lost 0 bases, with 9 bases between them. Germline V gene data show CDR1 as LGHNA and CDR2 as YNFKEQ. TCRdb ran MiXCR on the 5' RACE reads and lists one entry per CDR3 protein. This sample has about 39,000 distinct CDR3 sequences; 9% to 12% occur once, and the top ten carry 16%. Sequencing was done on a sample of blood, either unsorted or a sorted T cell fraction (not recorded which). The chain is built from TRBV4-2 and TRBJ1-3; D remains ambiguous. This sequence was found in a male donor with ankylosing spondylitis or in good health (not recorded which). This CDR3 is CASSQDLTGSGNTIYF. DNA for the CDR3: TGTGCCAGCAGCCAAGATCTAACCGGCTCTGGAAACACCATATATTTT.